This T cell receptor beta chain was obtained from a study of T cells in Graves' hyperthyroidism and ophthalmopathy. Looking at the study overall: Peripheral blood sampling occurred at initial diagnosis, before any treatment.

TCR beta CDR3 regions were amplified from RNA. First-round RT-PCR with HTBI primers amplified the TCR CDR3 region. TCRdb re-derived calls from the multiplex PCR reads in MiXCR, one entry per CDR3 protein. The sample carries about 350,000 distinct CDR3 sequences, about 15% recorded once. Turning to this clonotype: Its target is unknown.

Points from the study as a whole: Ophthalmopathy, which appeared later, was predicted by the model a median roughly 6.5 months before onset. Through a model of 13 V-J features, ophthalmopathy was separated from stable hyperthyroidism.

Ophthalmopathy in the patients scored at least 3 on Clinical Activity Score and at least 4 on NOSPECS grade, lasting under 3 months. This CDR3 spans 12 amino acids. From germline, CDR1 is LNHDA and CDR2 SQIVND (reference sequence). Germline trimming cut 10 bases from V and 4 bases from J; bases unmatched to any gene: 4. The sequence was collected from a woman aged 55-69 years with Graves' ophthalmopathy. The V and J genes are TRBV19 and TRBJ1-1, with 9 bases fitting TRBD1. The sequenced sample was blood. CDR3 region: CATQTGGTEAFF. CDR3 DNA: TGTGCCACCCAGACAGGGGGCACTGAAGCTTTCTTT.